This TCR beta chain was obtained from a study of blood T cell repertoires in COVID-19. Study information: From the United States, Italy and Spain came samples of acute and convalescent COVID-19.

Using immunoSEQ multiplex PCR, the repertoire was profiled, and TCRdb retains in-frame clones only, with some absent. The data contain roughly 200,000 clones, roughly four fifths of them singletons. This receptor was obtained from a man aged 50-59 years with active or convalescent COVID-19. The sample was peripheral blood.

This CDR3 is CASSLKGRGEKLFF. The CDR3 DNA is TGTGCCAGCAGCTTAAAAGGGAGAGGTGAAAAACTGTTTTTT. This chain connects TRBV5-4 to TRBJ1-4; D is unclear. The germline CDR1 and CDR2 sequences are SGHNT and YYREEE (reference sequence). There are 14 residues in the CDR3. Trimming took off 2 bases at V and 7 bases at J, with 12 bases between the two ends.